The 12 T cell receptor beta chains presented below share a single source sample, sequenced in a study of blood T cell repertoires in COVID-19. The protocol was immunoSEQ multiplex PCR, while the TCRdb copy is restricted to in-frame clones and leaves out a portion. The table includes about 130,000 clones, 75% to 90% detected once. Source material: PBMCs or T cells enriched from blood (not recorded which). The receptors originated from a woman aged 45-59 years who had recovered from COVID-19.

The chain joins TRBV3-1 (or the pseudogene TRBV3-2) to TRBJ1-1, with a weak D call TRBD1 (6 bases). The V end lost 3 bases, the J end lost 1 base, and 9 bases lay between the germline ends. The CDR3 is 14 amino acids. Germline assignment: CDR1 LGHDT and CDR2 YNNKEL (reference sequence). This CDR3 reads CASSQGTRNTEAFF. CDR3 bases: TGTGCCAGCAGCCAGGGGACACGGAACACTGAAGCTTTCTTT.

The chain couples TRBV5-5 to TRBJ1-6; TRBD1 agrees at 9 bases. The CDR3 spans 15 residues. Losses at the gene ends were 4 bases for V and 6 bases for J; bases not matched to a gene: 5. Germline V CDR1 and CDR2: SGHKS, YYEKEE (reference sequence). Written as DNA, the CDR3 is TGTGCCAGCAGCAGTGGGACAGGGATTAATTCACCCCTCCACTTT. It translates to CASSSGTGINSPLHF.

The CDR3 loop is CASSIYRNTEAFF. The CDR3 DNA sequence: TGTGCCAGTAGTATCTACAGGAACACTGAAGCTTTCTTT. The chain uses TRBV19 and TRBJ1-1; D is undetermined. The ends were cut back, 3 bases at V and 1 base at J, with 6 bases in the middle. Germline assignment: CDR1 LNHDA and CDR2 SQIVND (reference sequence). CDR3 length equals 13 residues. Using reference TRBV19 and TRBJ1-1 for the parts outside the CDR3, the full variable domain is DGGITQSPKYLFRKEGQNVTLSCEQNLNHDAMYWYRQDPGQGLRLIYYSQIVNDFQKGDIAEGYSVSREKKESFPLTVTSAQKNPTAFYLCASSIYRNTEAFFGQGTRLTVV.

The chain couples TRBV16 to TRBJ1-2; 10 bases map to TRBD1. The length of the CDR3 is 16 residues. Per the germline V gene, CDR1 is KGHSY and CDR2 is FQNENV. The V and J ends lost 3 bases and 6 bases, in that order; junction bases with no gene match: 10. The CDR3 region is CASSHGVPGQGNGYTF. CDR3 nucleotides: TGTGCCAGCAGCCATGGAGTACCGGGACAGGGGAATGGCTACACCTTC.

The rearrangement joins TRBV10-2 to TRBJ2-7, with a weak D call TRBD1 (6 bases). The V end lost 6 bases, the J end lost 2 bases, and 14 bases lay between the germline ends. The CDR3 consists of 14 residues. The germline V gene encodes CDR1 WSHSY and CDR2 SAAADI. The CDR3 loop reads CASRTGTPTYEQYF. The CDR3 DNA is TGCGCCAGCAGAACCGGGACACCTACCTACGAGCAGTACTTC.

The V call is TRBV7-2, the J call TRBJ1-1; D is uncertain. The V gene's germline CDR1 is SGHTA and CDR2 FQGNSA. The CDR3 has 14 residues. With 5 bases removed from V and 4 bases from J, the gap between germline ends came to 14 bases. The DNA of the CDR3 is TGTGCCAGCAGCCCCCCGCGGAGGCTCACTGAAGCTTTCTTT. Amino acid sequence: CASSPPRRLTEAFF.

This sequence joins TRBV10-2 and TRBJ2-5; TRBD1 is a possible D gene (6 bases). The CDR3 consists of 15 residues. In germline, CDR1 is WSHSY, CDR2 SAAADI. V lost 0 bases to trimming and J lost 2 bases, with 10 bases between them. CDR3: CASSESGTPQETQYF. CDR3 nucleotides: TGCGCCAGCAGTGAGTCCGGGACACCTCAAGAGACCCAGTACTTC.

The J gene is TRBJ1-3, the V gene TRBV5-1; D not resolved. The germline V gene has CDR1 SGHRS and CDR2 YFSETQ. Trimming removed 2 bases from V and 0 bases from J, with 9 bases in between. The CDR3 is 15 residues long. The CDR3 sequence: CASSFEGSSGNTIYF. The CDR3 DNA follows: TGCGCCAGCAGCTTTGAGGGAAGCTCTGGAAACACCATATATTTT.

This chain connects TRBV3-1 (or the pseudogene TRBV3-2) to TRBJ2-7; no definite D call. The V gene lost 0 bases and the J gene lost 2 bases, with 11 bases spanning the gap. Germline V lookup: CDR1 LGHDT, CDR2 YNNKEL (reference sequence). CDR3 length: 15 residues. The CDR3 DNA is TGTGCCAGCAGCCAAGATGGTACAGAAACCTACGAGCAGTACTTC. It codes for CASSQDGTETYEQYF.

CDR3 amino acids: CASSLQGSQETQYF. The CDR3 nucleotides are TGTGCCAGCTCCCTACAGGGGTCCCAAGAGACCCAGTACTTC. The chain is built from TRBV18 and TRBJ2-5; 7 bases are a match to TRBD1. V was pared by 6 bases and J by 1 base, with 5 bases of the junction left unmatched. This CDR3 is built from 14 residues. Germline-derived CDR1 and CDR2 are KGHSH and LQKENI.

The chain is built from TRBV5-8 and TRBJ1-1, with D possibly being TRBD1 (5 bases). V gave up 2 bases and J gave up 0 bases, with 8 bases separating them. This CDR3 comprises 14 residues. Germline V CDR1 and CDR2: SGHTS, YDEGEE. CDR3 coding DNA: TGTGCCAGCAGCTTTGACAGAATGAACACTGAAGCTTTCTTT. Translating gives CASSFDRMNTEAFF.

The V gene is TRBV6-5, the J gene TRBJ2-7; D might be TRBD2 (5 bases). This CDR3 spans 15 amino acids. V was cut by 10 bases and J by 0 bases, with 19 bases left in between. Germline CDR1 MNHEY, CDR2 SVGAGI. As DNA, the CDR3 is TGTGCCACCATCTCGGCGGGCTTAGCCTCCTACGAGCAGTACTTC. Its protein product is CATISAGLASYEQYF.